A selection of T cell receptor beta chains follows, all from one sample in a study of blood T cell repertoires in COVID-19. Only in-frame clones appear in the TCRdb table, and some are missing; sequencing was by immunoSEQ multiplex PCR. The table records approximately 300,000 clones, about 92% of them present only once. Material for sequencing was PBMCs or T cells enriched from blood (not recorded which). All receptors come from a man aged 55-75 years who had recovered from COVID-19. Both conserved end residues are part of each CDR3. Each record gives: D gene, V gene, clone size, J gene, CDR3 protein, CDR3 DNA. D genes are given only for firm matches. Rows give clone size only sometimes, using once, few, many, or a class for an expanded clone.

d_call: NA; v_call: TRBV5-1; clone_size: NA; j_call: TRBJ1-2; cdr3_aa: CASSLAEGSYGYTF; cdr3_nt: TGCGCCAGCAGCTTGGCCGAGGGCAGCTATGGCTACACCTTC
d_call: NA; v_call: TRBV7-2; clone_size: NA; j_call: TRBJ2-4; cdr3_aa: CASSRDSPDIQYF; cdr3_nt: TGTGCCAGCAGCCGAGATTCCCCGGACATTCAGTACTTC
d_call: NA; v_call: TRBV30; clone_size: NA; j_call: TRBJ1-1; cdr3_aa: CAWSVRLNRGNTEAFF; cdr3_nt: TGTGCCTGGAGTGTACGATTGAATCGAGGGAACACTGAAGCTTTCTTT
d_call: NA; v_call: TRBV12-3/TRBV12-4; clone_size: NA; j_call: TRBJ1-1; cdr3_aa: CASKQGGYAEAFF; cdr3_nt: TGTGCCAGCAAGCAGGGTGGATACGCTGAAGCTTTCTTT
d_call: NA; v_call: TRBV9; clone_size: NA; j_call: TRBJ1-6; cdr3_aa: CASSVDGRGGSPLHF; cdr3_nt: TGTGCCAGCAGCGTAGATGGAAGGGGAGGTTCACCCCTCCACTTT
d_call: NA; v_call: TRBV20-1; clone_size: NA; j_call: TRBJ2-3; cdr3_aa: CSAFLTDTQYF; cdr3_nt: TGCAGTGCCTTCCTCACTGATACGCAGTATTTT
d_call: NA; v_call: TRBV2; clone_size: NA; j_call: TRBJ1-5; cdr3_aa: CASSEFRTGNQPQHF; cdr3_nt: TGTGCCAGCAGTGAATTCCGGACAGGCAATCAGCCCCAGCATTTT
d_call: TRBD1; v_call: TRBV20-1; clone_size: NA; j_call: TRBJ1-2; cdr3_aa: CSASPGQGASGYGYTF; cdr3_nt: TGCAGTGCTAGTCCGGGACAGGGGGCTTCGGGCTATGGCTACACCTTC
d_call: TRBD1; v_call: TRBV7-9; clone_size: NA; j_call: TRBJ1-1; cdr3_aa: CASSLGQGETEAFF; cdr3_nt: TGTGCCAGCAGCTTGGGACAGGGTGAGACTGAAGCTTTCTTT
d_call: TRBD1; v_call: TRBV7-8; clone_size: NA; j_call: TRBJ2-7; cdr3_aa: CASSFPRQVSGGYEQYF; cdr3_nt: TGTGCCAGCAGCTTTCCTCGTCAGGTGTCAGGGGGCTACGAGCAGTACTTC
d_call: TRBD1; v_call: TRBV9; clone_size: NA; j_call: TRBJ2-1; cdr3_aa: CASTQVGGSSYNEQFF; cdr3_nt: TGTGCCAGCACCCAAGTAGGGGGCAGCTCCTACAATGAGCAGTTCTTC
d_call: TRBD2; v_call: TRBV11-1; clone_size: once; j_call: TRBJ2-3; cdr3_aa: CASSPGTSLSPDTQYF; cdr3_nt: TGTGCCAGCAGCCCCGGGACTAGTTTATCCCCAGATACGCAGTATTTT
d_call: TRBD2; v_call: TRBV7-3; clone_size: once; j_call: TRBJ2-3; cdr3_aa: CASSDQRLAGSTDTQYF; cdr3_nt: TGTGCCAGCAGCGATCAAAGACTAGCGGGTAGCACAGATACGCAGTATTTT
d_call: TRBD1; v_call: TRBV7-6; clone_size: NA; j_call: TRBJ2-2; cdr3_aa: CASSPQGDITGELFF; cdr3_nt: TGTGCCAGCAGCCCCCAGGGGGATATCACCGGGGAGCTGTTTTTT
d_call: TRBD1; v_call: TRBV9; clone_size: NA; j_call: TRBJ2-3; cdr3_aa: CASSIGTGAGDTQYF; cdr3_nt: TGTGCCAGCAGCATAGGGACAGGGGCGGGAGATACGCAGTATTTT
d_call: TRBD1; v_call: TRBV18; clone_size: NA; j_call: TRBJ1-2; cdr3_aa: CASSPTKGAFNYGYTF; cdr3_nt: TGTGCCAGCTCACCCACGAAGGGGGCCTTTAACTATGGCTACACCTTC
d_call: TRBD1; v_call: TRBV19; clone_size: NA; j_call: TRBJ1-3; cdr3_aa: CASGDRLRDTIYF; cdr3_nt: TGTGCCAGTGGGGACAGGTTGAGGGACACCATATATTTT
d_call: NA; v_call: TRBV9; clone_size: NA; j_call: TRBJ2-1; cdr3_aa: CASSVDWTRPYNEQFF; cdr3_nt: TGTGCCAGCAGCGTAGACTGGACAAGGCCTTACAATGAGCAGTTCTTC
d_call: TRBD2; v_call: TRBV9; clone_size: NA; j_call: TRBJ2-1; cdr3_aa: CASSVAGGSSYNEQFF; cdr3_nt: TGTGCCAGCAGCGTAGCTGGCGGGAGCTCGTACAATGAGCAGTTCTTC
d_call: TRBD1; v_call: TRBV30; clone_size: once; j_call: TRBJ1-1; cdr3_aa: CAGDRGTSEAFF; cdr3_nt: TGTGCCGGGGACAGGGGGACCTCTGAAGCTTTCTTT
d_call: NA; v_call: TRBV4-1; clone_size: NA; j_call: TRBJ1-5; cdr3_aa: CASSQDLADNQPQHF; cdr3_nt: TGCGCCAGCAGCCAAGATCTGGCAGATAATCAGCCCCAGCATTTT
d_call: NA; v_call: TRBV2; clone_size: NA; j_call: TRBJ1-6; cdr3_aa: CASRAGRSYNSPLHF; cdr3_nt: TGTGCCAGCAGAGCAGGAAGGTCCTATAATTCACCCCTCCACTTT
d_call: NA; v_call: TRBV7-8; clone_size: NA; j_call: TRBJ2-1; cdr3_aa: CASSIFGGPNEQFF; cdr3_nt: TGTGCCAGCAGCATATTCGGGGGGCCCAATGAGCAGTTCTTC
d_call: NA; v_call: TRBV19; clone_size: NA; j_call: TRBJ1-2; cdr3_aa: CASSPVGGRNYGYTF; cdr3_nt: TGTGCCAGTAGTCCCGTGGGGGGGAGAAACTATGGCTACACCTTC
d_call: NA; v_call: TRBV5-5; clone_size: NA; j_call: TRBJ1-2; cdr3_aa: CASSRGPLDGYTF; cdr3_nt: TGTGCCAGCAGCCGGGGTCCCCTTGATGGCTACACCTTC
d_call: NA; v_call: TRBV7-2; clone_size: NA; j_call: TRBJ2-1; cdr3_aa: CASSPNVLALSNEQFF; cdr3_nt: TGTGCCAGCAGCCCCAACGTTCTAGCGTTATCCAATGAGCAGTTCTTC
d_call: NA; v_call: TRBV6-6; clone_size: NA; j_call: TRBJ1-4; cdr3_aa: CASSYQGTNEKLFF; cdr3_nt: TGTGCCAGCAGTTATCAGGGGACTAATGAAAAACTGTTTTTT
d_call: NA; v_call: TRBV7-9; clone_size: NA; j_call: TRBJ2-5; cdr3_aa: CASSLGSGDQETQYF; cdr3_nt: TGTGCCAGCAGCTTAGGAAGCGGTGACCAAGAGACCCAGTACTTC
d_call: NA; v_call: TRBV5-1; clone_size: NA; j_call: TRBJ2-7; cdr3_aa: CASSQGYEQYF; cdr3_nt: TGCGCCAGCAGCCAGGGGTACGAGCAGTACTTC
d_call: TRBD2; v_call: TRBV10-3; clone_size: NA; j_call: TRBJ2-1; cdr3_aa: CAISESRPSGSSSREQFF; cdr3_nt: TGTGCCATCAGTGAGTCGAGGCCTAGCGGGAGTTCTTCGCGGGAGCAGTTCTTC
d_call: TRBD2; v_call: TRBV5-1; clone_size: NA; j_call: TRBJ2-1; cdr3_aa: CASSWDYRAPDNEQFF; cdr3_nt: TGCGCCAGCAGCTGGGACTACCGGGCCCCCGACAATGAGCAGTTCTTC
d_call: NA; v_call: TRBV24-1; clone_size: NA; j_call: TRBJ2-2; cdr3_aa: CATSDRDSANTGELFF; cdr3_nt: TGTGCCACCAGTGACCGGGACTCCGCGAACACCGGGGAGCTGTTTTTT
d_call: TRBD1; v_call: TRBV19; clone_size: NA; j_call: TRBJ1-3; cdr3_aa: CASSVGTGVGNTIYF; cdr3_nt: TGTGCCAGTTCCGTCGGGACAGGCGTTGGAAACACCATATATTTT
d_call: TRBD1; v_call: TRBV7-2; clone_size: NA; j_call: TRBJ1-3; cdr3_aa: CASRQTGMNTIYF; cdr3_nt: TGTGCCAGCAGACAGACAGGGATGAACACCATATATTTT
d_call: NA; v_call: TRBV7-9; clone_size: NA; j_call: TRBJ1-1; cdr3_aa: CASSLGLTGINTEAFF; cdr3_nt: TGTGCCAGCAGCTTGGGCCTTACAGGGATAAACACTGAAGCTTTCTTT
d_call: NA; v_call: TRBV27; clone_size: NA; j_call: TRBJ1-5; cdr3_aa: CASSSGFDRRNQPQHF; cdr3_nt: TGTGCCAGCAGTTCCGGCTTTGACAGACGCAATCAGCCCCAGCATTTT
d_call: TRBD1; v_call: TRBV30; clone_size: NA; j_call: TRBJ1-4; cdr3_aa: CAWRTSGQGPNEKLFF; cdr3_nt: TGTGCCTGGAGGACCTCCGGACAGGGGCCTAATGAAAAACTGTTTTTT
d_call: TRBD1; v_call: TRBV3-1/TRBV3-2; clone_size: NA; j_call: TRBJ1-2; cdr3_aa: CASSHTGGAVLYGYTF; cdr3_nt: TGTGCCAGCAGCCACACAGGGGGCGCGGTCCTCTATGGCTACACCTTC
d_call: TRBD2; v_call: TRBV27; clone_size: NA; j_call: TRBJ2-1; cdr3_aa: CASSSGGLNYNEQFF; cdr3_nt: TGTGCCAGCAGTTCGGGGGGACTAAACTACAATGAGCAGTTCTTC
d_call: NA; v_call: TRBV7-9; clone_size: NA; j_call: TRBJ2-5; cdr3_aa: CASSSTAQETQYF; cdr3_nt: TGTGCCAGCAGCTCGACAGCACAAGAGACCCAGTACTTC
d_call: TRBD1; v_call: TRBV4-1; clone_size: NA; j_call: TRBJ1-4; cdr3_aa: CASSQDEGAREKLFF; cdr3_nt: TGCGCCAGCAGCCAAGACGAGGGGGCGCGTGAAAAACTGTTTTTT
d_call: TRBD2; v_call: TRBV9; clone_size: NA; j_call: TRBJ2-1; cdr3_aa: CASSVDGGGALEQFF; cdr3_nt: TGTGCCAGCAGCGTAGACGGCGGGGGGGCCCTTGAGCAGTTCTTC
d_call: TRBD1; v_call: TRBV5-1; clone_size: NA; j_call: TRBJ2-1; cdr3_aa: CASSLSDRDLNEQFF; cdr3_nt: TGCGCCAGCAGCTTGTCGGACAGGGATCTTAATGAGCAGTTCTTC
d_call: TRBD1; v_call: TRBV19; clone_size: NA; j_call: TRBJ1-2; cdr3_aa: CASSIDRGYHGYTF; cdr3_nt: TGTGCCAGTAGTATTGACAGGGGCTACCATGGCTACACCTTC
d_call: TRBD2; v_call: TRBV19; clone_size: NA; j_call: TRBJ2-1; cdr3_aa: CASIRTSGDNEQFF; cdr3_nt: TGTGCCAGTATTAGGACTAGCGGGGACAATGAGCAGTTCTTC
d_call: TRBD1; v_call: TRBV6-5; clone_size: NA; j_call: TRBJ2-7; cdr3_aa: CASSPLGQGRYEQYF; cdr3_nt: TGTGCCAGCAGCCCGTTAGGACAGGGTCGATACGAGCAGTACTTC
d_call: NA; v_call: TRBV7-2; clone_size: few; j_call: TRBJ1-4; cdr3_aa: CASSDQGSNPKLFF; cdr3_nt: TGTGCCAGCAGCGACCAGGGGTCGAACCCAAAACTGTTTTTT
d_call: NA; v_call: TRBV7-6; clone_size: once; j_call: TRBJ1-3; cdr3_aa: CASSLRDTHAPGGNTIYF; cdr3_nt: TGTGCCAGCAGCTTAAGGGACACCCACGCACCGGGAGGAAACACCATATATTTT
d_call: TRBD1; v_call: TRBV9; clone_size: NA; j_call: TRBJ1-3; cdr3_aa: CASSTRTGHSGNTIYF; cdr3_nt: TGTGCCAGCAGCACCCGGACAGGGCACTCTGGAAACACCATATATTTT
d_call: TRBD2; v_call: TRBV2; clone_size: NA; j_call: TRBJ2-1; cdr3_aa: CASATGTSGMGEQFF; cdr3_nt: TGTGCCAGCGCAACCGGGACTAGCGGGATGGGTGAGCAGTTCTTC
d_call: TRBD1; v_call: TRBV5-1; clone_size: once; j_call: TRBJ1-1; cdr3_aa: CASSFTGTGGTEAFF; cdr3_nt: TGCGCCAGCAGCTTTACCGGGACAGGGGGCACTGAAGCTTTCTTT
d_call: TRBD2; v_call: TRBV2; clone_size: NA; j_call: TRBJ2-1; cdr3_aa: CASSSGTSNEQFF; cdr3_nt: TGTGCCAGCAGTTCCGGGACTAGTAATGAGCAGTTCTTC